This T cell receptor (beta chain) was recovered during a study of T cells in localized non-small cell lung cancer. V was clipped by 3 bases and J by 0 bases, with 6 bases between them. CDR1 LNHDA and CDR2 SQIVND come from the germline V gene (reference sequence). The CDR3 runs 13 residues. TCRdb keeps only in-frame clones here, not all; method: immunoSEQ multiplex PCR. The sample contains 35,000 to 45,000 clones, about four fifths of which appear only once. The sequencing here drew on PBMCs, taken before any cancer treatment. This clonotype originated in a woman aged 35 to 69 with stage II squamous cell lung carcinoma. The V gene is TRBV19, the J gene TRBJ2-7; D remains unclear. DNA of the CDR3: TGTGCCAGTAGTATCTCCATCTCCTACGAGCAGTACTTC. Translation gives CASSISISYEQYF.